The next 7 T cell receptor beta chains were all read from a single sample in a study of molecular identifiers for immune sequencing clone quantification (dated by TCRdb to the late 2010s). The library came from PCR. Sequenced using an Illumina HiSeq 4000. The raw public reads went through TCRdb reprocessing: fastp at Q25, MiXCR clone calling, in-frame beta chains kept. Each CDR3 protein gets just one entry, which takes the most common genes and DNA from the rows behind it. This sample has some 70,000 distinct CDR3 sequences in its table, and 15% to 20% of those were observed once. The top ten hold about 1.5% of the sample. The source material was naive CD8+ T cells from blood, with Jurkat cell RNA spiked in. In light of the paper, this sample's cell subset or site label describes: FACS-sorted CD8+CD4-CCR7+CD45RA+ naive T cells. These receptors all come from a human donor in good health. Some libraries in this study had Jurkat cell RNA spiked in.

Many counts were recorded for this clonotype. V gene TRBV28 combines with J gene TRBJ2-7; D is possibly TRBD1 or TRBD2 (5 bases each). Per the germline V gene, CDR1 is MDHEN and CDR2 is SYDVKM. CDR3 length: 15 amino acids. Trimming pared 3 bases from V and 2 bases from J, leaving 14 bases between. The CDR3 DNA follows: TGTGCCAGCAGTTTCTCACGGGACGGCCCCTACGAGCAGTACTTC. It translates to CASSFSRDGPYEQYF.

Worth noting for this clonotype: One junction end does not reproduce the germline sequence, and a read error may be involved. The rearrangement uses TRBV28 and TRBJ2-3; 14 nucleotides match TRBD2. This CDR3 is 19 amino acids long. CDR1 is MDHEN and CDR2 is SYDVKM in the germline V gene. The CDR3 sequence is CANSSPGLAGGIWTDTLYF. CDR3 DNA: TGTGCCAACAGTTCCCCAGGACTAGCGGGAGGTATATGGACAGATACGCTGTATTTT.

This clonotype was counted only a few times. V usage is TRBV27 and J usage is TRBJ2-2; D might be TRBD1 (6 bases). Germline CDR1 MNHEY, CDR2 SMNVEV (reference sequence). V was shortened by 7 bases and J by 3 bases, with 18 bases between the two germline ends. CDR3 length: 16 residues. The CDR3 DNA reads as TGTGCCAGCAAACGATCTACAGGGTCCTACACCGGGGAGCTGTTTTTT. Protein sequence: CASKRSTGSYTGELFF.

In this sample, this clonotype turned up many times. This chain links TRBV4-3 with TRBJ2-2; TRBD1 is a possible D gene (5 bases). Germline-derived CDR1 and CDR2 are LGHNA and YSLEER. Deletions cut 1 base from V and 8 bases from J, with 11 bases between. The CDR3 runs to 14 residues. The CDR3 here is CASSQVVQGGELFF. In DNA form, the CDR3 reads TGCGCCAGCAGCCAAGTAGTCCAGGGTGGGGAGCTGTTTTTT.

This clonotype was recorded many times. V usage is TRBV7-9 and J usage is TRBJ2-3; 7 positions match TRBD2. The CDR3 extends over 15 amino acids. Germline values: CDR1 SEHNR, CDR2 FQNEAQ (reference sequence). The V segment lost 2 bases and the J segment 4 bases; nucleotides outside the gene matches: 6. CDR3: CASSLRGSAADTQYF. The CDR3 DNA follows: TGTGCCAGCAGCTTACGCGGGAGCGCGGCAGATACGCAGTATTTT. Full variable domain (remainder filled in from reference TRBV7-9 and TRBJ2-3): DTGVSQNPRHKITKRGQNVTFRCDPISEHNRLYWYRQTLGQGPEFLTYFQNEAQLEKSRLLSDRFSAERPKGSFSTLEIQRTEQGDSAMYLCASSLRGSAADTQYFGPGTRLTVL.

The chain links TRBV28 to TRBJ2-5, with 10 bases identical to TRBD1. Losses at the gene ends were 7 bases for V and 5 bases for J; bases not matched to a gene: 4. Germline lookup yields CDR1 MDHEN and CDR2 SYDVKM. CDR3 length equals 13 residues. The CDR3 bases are TGTGCCAGCACGGGACAGGGGTGGGAGACCCAGTACTTC. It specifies CASTGQGWETQYF.

Here the CDR3 reads CASRPNTGELFF. Here the CDR3 DNA reads TGTGCCAGCAGACCGAACACCGGGGAGCTGTTTTTT. The gene calls are TRBV27 and TRBJ2-2, with D unclear. CDR3 length: 12 amino acids. V lost 6 bases and J lost 0, with 2 bases in between. The V gene's germline CDR1 is MNHEY and CDR2 SMNVEV (reference sequence).